This T cell receptor beta chain was identified during a study of Ad26.COV2.S vaccination and SARS-CoV-2 variants. Turning to the study itself: As a participant in COV1001, the donor was in the Ad26.COV2.S trial arm. Study conclusions and caveats: The authors reported substantial breadth in spike-specific CD8+ and CD4+ T cell responses after vaccination.

In this sample, this clone turned up once. Its antigen is as yet unknown. Clones were read by immunoSEQ multiplex PCR, and TCRdb kept only the in-frame ones, dropping some. The profile covers about 680,000 clones, with roughly 90% appearing a single time and about 1.5% taken by the ten largest. CDR1 WNHNN and CDR2 SYGVQD come from the germline V gene (reference sequence). There are 14 residues in the CDR3. V was trimmed by 0 bases and J by 2 bases, leaving 7 bases between them. Treatment: about 20 received Ad26.COV2.S at low or high dose, single or two shots; roughly five received placebo; per-sample allocation not given. Day 63 after the first vaccine or placebo injection was the time point for sampling. Donor was an adult aged 18-55 years in Boston.

This TCR came from a person between 18 and 65 years old who received the Ad26.COV2.S COVID-19 vaccine or a placebo. This chain links TRBV10-1 with TRBJ2-5, with D maybe TRBD2 (6 bases). Specimen: peripheral blood, collected in a trial of Ad26.COV2.S vaccine versus placebo. CDR3 residues: CASSESAGQETQYF. The CDR3 DNA reads TGCGCCAGCAGTGAGTCCGCGGGACAAGAGACCCAGTACTTC.